The 25 T cell receptor beta chains presented below share a single source sample, sequenced in a study of beta chain features in type 1 diabetes. Study conclusions and caveats: In all four CD4+ subsets, TCRB CDR3 length was significantly, moderately reduced in type 1 diabetes.

Expressed TCRB transcripts got sequenced, as all isolated RNA was reverse transcribed. Data came from immunoSEQ multiplex PCR; TCRdb stores just in-frame clones and leaves some out. The data show about 22,000 clones, 50% to 70% seen once. These TCRs are of unknown antigen specificity. Sequencing used stem cell memory CD4+ T cells from blood. These receptors came from a man between 18 and 35 years old with type 1 diabetes.

The chain carries TRBV18 and TRBJ2-4, with D possibly being TRBD2 (6 bases). This CDR3 region has 17 residues. Trimming removed 0 bases at V and 3 bases at J, with 15 bases between. Germline loops: CDR1 KGHSH, CDR2 LQKENI. The CDR3 loop reads CASSPPSTGVIKNIQYF. CDR3 sequence (DNA): TGTGCCAGCTCACCACCGTCTACGGGGGTTATCAAAAACATTCAGTACTTC. Supplemented by reference TRBV18 and TRBJ2-4, the full variable domain reads NAGVMQNPRHLVRRRGQEARLRCSPMKGHSHVYWYRQLPEEGLKFMVYLQKENIIDESGMPKERFSAEFPKEGPSILRIQQVVRGDSAAYFCASSPPSTGVIKNIQYFGAGTRLSVL.

In its sample, this clone was seen a few times. This rearrangement joins TRBV6-6 to TRBJ1-2; 9 bases match TRBD1. CDR1 is MNHNY, CDR2 SVGAGI, per germline (reference sequence). This CDR3 has 13 residues. V dropped 4 bases and J dropped 8; count of bases not matched to a gene: 5. The CDR3 coding sequence is TGTGCCAGCAGTTTACAGGGGGCGTACGGCTACACCTTC. It translates to CASSLQGAYGYTF.

The chain is built from TRBV29-1 and TRBJ2-2, with 10 nucleotides matching TRBD2. The germline V gene has CDR1 SQVTM and CDR2 ANQGSEA. The J segment lost 7 bases and the V segment lost 6 bases, leaving 11 bases of the junction unmatched. This CDR3 has 15 residues. The CDR3 region is CSVALGTSVGGELFF. CDR3 DNA: TGCAGCGTAGCCCTGGGGACTAGCGTTGGCGGGGAGCTGTTTTTT.

This chain joins TRBV13 and TRBJ2-7, with a possible D match to TRBD2 (7 bases). The CDR3 contains 11 residues. V gave up 2 bases and J gave up 9 bases, with 8 bases separating them. CDR1 PRHDT and CDR2 FYEKMQ come from the germline V gene (reference sequence). This CDR3 reads CASSLRGGQYF. Written as DNA, the CDR3 is TGTGCCAGCAGCTTAAGGGGGGGGCAGTACTTC.

The chain has TRBV7-2 and TRBJ2-5; TRBD2 is a possible D gene (6 bases). The CDR3 has 14 amino acids. Germline V gives CDR1 SGHTA, CDR2 FQGNSA. Between the trimmed V and J ends, which lost 5 bases and 2 bases, there was a span of 12 bases. CDR3 nucleotide sequence: TGTGCCAGCAGCCGGGGACTGAAACAAGAGACCCAGTACTTC. This codes for CASSRGLKQETQYF.

This clone turned up a few times. V is TRBV6-6 and J is TRBJ2-7; D might be TRBD2 (6 bases). This CDR3 contains 13 residues. Trimming stripped 6 bases from V and 2 bases from J, with 11 bases between. CDR1 is MNHNY, CDR2 SVGAGI, per germline (reference sequence). The CDR3 region has the DNA TGTGCCAGCAGACAACCGGGAGCCTACGAGCAGTACTTC. Translated: CASRQPGAYEQYF.

This clone showed up just a few times. The CDR3 protein is CASNDRLNTEAFF. In nucleotides, the CDR3 is TGTGCCAGCAATGACAGGTTGAACACTGAAGCTTTCTTT. The chain joins TRBV6-6 to TRBJ1-1, with D possibly matching TRBD1 (6 bases). V gave up 7 bases and J gave up 0 bases, with 9 bases separating them. Germline V gives CDR1 MNHNY, CDR2 SVGAGI (reference sequence). This CDR3 spans 13 amino acids.

The J gene is TRBJ2-3, the V gene TRBV4-2; 11 bases are a match to TRBD2. Germline CDR1 is LGHNA and CDR2 is YNFKEQ. The CDR3 runs to 16 residues. The V segment lost 2 bases and the J segment 2 bases; nucleotides outside the gene matches: 3. Here the CDR3 reads CASSQTSGSTTDTQYF. The CDR3 DNA follows: TGTGCCAGCAGCCAAACTAGCGGGAGTACCACAGATACGCAGTATTTT.

The chain links TRBV18 to TRBJ2-1; 12 bases match TRBD1. The V gene's germline CDR1 is KGHSH and CDR2 LQKENI. The V and J ends lost 3 bases and 6 bases, in that order; junction bases with no gene match: 9. CDR3 length: 17 residues. In nucleotides, the CDR3 is TGTGCCAGCTCACCTCAGCCCGGGACAGGGGGCCTCAATGAGCAGTTCTTC. This encodes CASSPQPGTGGLNEQFF.

This clone was counted a few times. This sequence joins TRBV6-5 and TRBJ1-2; 9 positions match TRBD1. Germline assignment: CDR1 MNHEY and CDR2 SVGAGI. The length of the CDR3 is 14 residues. The J segment lost 7 bases and the V segment lost 0 bases, leaving 3 bases of the junction unmatched. CDR3 sequence (DNA): TGTGCCAGCAGTTACTCGACGGGACAGGGTGGCTACACCTTC. Translating it yields CASSYSTGQGGYTF.

This clone was picked up a small number of times. V is TRBV28 and J is TRBJ1-3, with 8 bases fitting TRBD1. The CDR3 consists of 13 residues. CDR1 is MDHEN, CDR2 SYDVKM, per germline. V shed 4 bases and J 8 bases; nucleotides not matched to a gene: 4. The CDR3 here is CASSYRGRDTIYF. The CDR3 DNA reads TGTGCCAGCAGTTACAGGGGGAGGGACACCATATATTTT. The full variable domain, rest sourced from reference TRBV28 and TRBJ1-3, is DVKVTQSSRYLVKRTGEKVFLECVQDMDHENMFWYRQDPGLGLRLIYFSYDVKMKEKGDIPEGYSVSREKKERFSLILESASTNQTSMYLCASSYRGRDTIYFGEGSWLTVV.

The rearrangement uses TRBV14 and TRBJ1-2; unclear D gene. Germline-derived CDR1 and CDR2 are SGHDN and FVKESK. The CDR3 spans 15 residues. V lost 0 bases and J 4 bases, leaving 12 bases between the germline ends. The chain's CDR3 is CASSQDLTALYGYTF. For the CDR3, the DNA is TGTGCCAGCAGCCAAGATCTAACCGCGCTCTATGGCTACACCTTC.

CDR3: CASSPLEFLAGRSSYNEQFF. CDR3 nucleotides: TGTGCCAGCTCACCTCTCGAATTTCTAGCGGGGAGAAGCTCCTACAATGAGCAGTTCTTC. The chain uses TRBV18 and TRBJ2-1; 9 positions agree with TRBD2. CDR3 length: 20 residues. Germline V gives CDR1 KGHSH, CDR2 LQKENI. The trim removed 3 bases at V and 0 bases at J, leaving 15 bases unmatched. Combining the CDR3 with reference TRBV18 and TRBJ2-1 gives the whole variable domain NAGVMQNPRHLVRRRGQEARLRCSPMKGHSHVYWYRQLPEEGLKFMVYLQKENIIDESGMPKERFSAEFPKEGPSILRIQQVVRGDSAAYFCASSPLEFLAGRSSYNEQFFGPGTRLTVL.

The chain couples TRBV4-3 to TRBJ2-3; D is possibly TRBD2 (7 bases). The CDR3 runs to 17 residues. The ends were cut back, 3 bases at V and 3 bases at J, with 19 bases in the middle. The germline V gene has CDR1 LGHNA and CDR2 YSLEER. For the CDR3, the DNA is TGCGCCAGCAGCCAGTACAGAGGCGGGGGCAGAACAGATACGCAGTATTTT. The encoded protein is CASSQYRGGGRTDTQYF.

J is TRBJ2-5 and V is TRBV28, with 10 bases that match TRBD2. Germline V gives CDR1 MDHEN, CDR2 SYDVKM. V shed 6 bases, J shed 5 bases, and the junction held 6 bases outside the gene matches. The CDR3 length is 14 residues. The CDR3 DNA reads as TGTGCCAGCAGGTCTAGCGGGAGTGCGGAGACCCAGTACTTC. It codes for CASRSSGSAETQYF.

This chain uses TRBV10-3 with TRBJ2-2, with D possibly TRBD1 on 6 matching bases. Trimming pared 6 bases from V and 4 bases from J, leaving 18 bases between. CDR1 and CDR2 (germline): ENHRY, SYGVKD. This CDR3 region has 16 residues. DNA of the CDR3: TGTGCCATCAGGCCCTCTACAGGGATTGGCACCGGGGAGCTGTTTTTT. Its protein product is CAIRPSTGIGTGELFF.

V and J are TRBV18 and TRBJ1-3, with TRBD1 as a possible D gene (6 bases). This CDR3 has 15 amino acids. Germline loops: CDR1 KGHSH, CDR2 LQKENI. Between the trimmed V and J ends, which lost 4 bases and 0 bases, there was a span of 10 bases. The CDR3 is CASSRTELSGNTIYF. CDR3 nucleotides: TGTGCCAGCTCACGGACAGAACTCTCTGGAAACACCATATATTTT.

This clone was detected only a few times. The gene calls are TRBV18 and TRBJ2-1; 10 positions match TRBD2. The CDR3 is 16 residues long. CDR1 is KGHSH, CDR2 LQKENI, per germline. The V gene end was trimmed by 3 bases and the J gene end by 10 bases; junction bases not matched to a gene: 12. The chain's CDR3 is CASSPSHETSGSEQFF. CDR3 nucleotide sequence: TGTGCCAGCTCACCCTCACATGAGACTAGCGGGTCCGAGCAGTTCTTC.

V usage is TRBV5-1 and J usage is TRBJ2-6; possibly TRBD2 for D (5 bases). Trimming stripped 4 bases from V and 0 bases from J, with 14 bases between. CDR1 is SGHRS and CDR2 is YFSETQ in the germline V gene. The CDR3 is 17 amino acids. The CDR3 DNA reads as TGCGCCAGCAGCCAGAGTAGTGGGAGCTCTGGGGCCAACGTCCTGACTTTC. This encodes CASSQSSGSSGANVLTF.

This clone showed up just once. The rearrangement links TRBV9 to TRBJ1-1; D gene ambiguous. The V and J ends lost 4 bases and 1 base respectively, with 17 bases between them. Germline CDR1 is SGDLS and CDR2 is YYNGEE. The CDR3 consists of 16 residues. The CDR3 is CASSPRGAPENTEAFF. For the CDR3, the DNA is TGTGCCAGCAGCCCTCGAGGCGCCCCCGAGAACACTGAAGCTTTCTTT.

J is TRBJ1-1 and V is TRBV27; D is ambiguous. The CDR3 contains 13 residues. The V gene's germline CDR1 is MNHEY and CDR2 SMNVEV (reference sequence). V lost 5 bases to trimming and J lost 6 bases, with 13 bases between them. The chain's CDR3 is CASSRRPLSEAFF. Here the CDR3 DNA reads TGTGCCAGCAGTCGTCGCCCACTGTCTGAAGCTTTCTTT.

V and J are TRBV28 and TRBJ1-6; D is unresolved. This CDR3 is 15 amino acids long. Germline V CDR1 and CDR2: MDHEN, SYDVKM. Trimming removed 6 bases at V and 7 bases at J, with 16 bases between. The DNA for the CDR3 is TGTGCCAGCAGGCCACGGACTGACGTCAATTCACCCCTCCACTTT. Its translation is CASRPRTDVNSPLHF.

In nucleotides, the CDR3 is TGTGCCACCAGCAGAGATAGGGGCCCGAAGGGGTTAGTAGCCAAAAACATTCAGTACTTC. As protein: CATSRDRGPKGLVAKNIQYF. The chain joins TRBV15 to TRBJ2-4; TRBD1 might be the D (5 bases). Germline CDR1 is LNHNV and CDR2 is YYDKDF (reference sequence). V lost 0 bases to trimming and J lost 0 bases, with 21 bases between them. The CDR3 runs 20 residues.

The V gene is TRBV5-4, the J gene TRBJ2-2; 9 positions agree with TRBD2. The CDR3 runs 17 residues. Germline V CDR1 and CDR2: SGHNT, YYREEE (reference sequence). V shed 10 bases and J 0 bases; nucleotides not matched to a gene: 13. The CDR3 loop is CACYAGGITSNTGELFF. CDR3 nucleotide sequence: TGTGCCTGTTATGCGGGGGGGATAACTTCGAACACCGGGGAGCTGTTTTTT.

V usage is TRBV18 and J usage is TRBJ1-1, with TRBD1 as a possible D gene (5 bases). Looked up from germline, CDR1 is KGHSH and CDR2 is LQKENI. The CDR3 extends over 14 amino acids. V lost 2 bases and J 0 bases, leaving 7 bases between the germline ends. This CDR3 is CASSPSTVNTEAFF. The CDR3 DNA reads TGTGCCAGCTCACCATCGACAGTGAACACTGAAGCTTTCTTT.